Below, one T cell receptor (beta chain) is given with its context. Its antigen is as yet unknown. Researchers amplified the TCR beta CDR3 regions from RNA transcripts. HTBI primers were employed in a first-round RT-PCR of the TCR CDR3. TCRdb re-called the multiplex PCR reads with MiXCR, one entry per CDR3 protein. Found here are 300,000 to 450,000 distinct CDR3 sequences, approximately 15% of them singletons; the top ten hold around 20%. The data were obtained in a study of T cells in Graves' hyperthyroidism and ophthalmopathy. Study outcomes and limitations: Classification by a 13 V-J model distinguished ophthalmopathy from stable hyperthyroidism.

Disease lasting under 3 months, a NOSPECS grade of at least 4, and a Clinical Activity Score of at least 3 were features of the ophthalmopathy patients. Patients were excluded because of uncontrolled infection, other autoimmune disease, pregnancy or lactation. Each diagnosis was grounded in clinical symptoms, serum thyroxine and TRAb, thyroid ultrasound, and orbital computed tomography. The receptor was derived from a woman in her 30s with Graves' ophthalmopathy. The specimen sequenced was blood.

The CDR3 coding sequence is TGTGCCAGCAGCGTAGACGGGGCCGCCTTCCAAGAGACCCAGTACTTC. Translation: CASSVDGAAFQETQYF. V gene TRBV9 combines with J gene TRBJ2-5; the D gene could be TRBD1 or TRBD2 (5 bases each). The length of the CDR3 is 16 residues. V lost 0 bases, J lost 1 base, and 13 bases lay in between. CDR1 is SGDLS and CDR2 is YYNGEE in the germline V gene.